The present TCR beta chain was sequenced within a study of human T cells and chemical hapten exposure. Study findings and constraints: Counts of expanded TCRs (at PT1) showed a positive correlation with patch test score.

Time point: pre-sensitization, week 0. This sample's treatment: therapeutic diphenylcyclopropenone sensitization with weekly scalp DPC. In regard to this clonotype: Antigen specificity is unknown.

The V gene lost 4 bases and the J gene lost 4 bases, with 11 bases spanning the gap. CDR1 and CDR2 (germline): MNHEY, SVGEGT. This CDR3 is built from 14 residues. TCRdb processed the RACE reads anew with MiXCR; each CDR3 protein has one entry. Here the sample spans tens of thousands of distinct CDR3 sequences, 9.5% to 10% being singletons. The sample in question was whole blood, obtained in connection with sensitization to the hapten diphenylcyclopropenone (DPC). The chain uses TRBV6-2 or TRBV6-3 and TRBJ1-5; D is possibly TRBD1 (6 bases). The receptor was isolated from a man between 40 and 49 years old with alopecia areata. Some clones in this sample may be carry-over from other donors' samples. The CDR3 region has the DNA TGTGCCAGCAGTTCCGGGACACCAAATCAGCCCCAGCATTTT. Translated, it gives CASSSGTPNQPQHF.